Below are 32 T cell receptor beta chains sequenced from a single sample in a study of technical replicates of blood from several donors (dated by TCRdb to about 2017). The method behind the library was the immunoSEQ multiplex PCR assay. TCRdb limited this immuneACCESS table to in-frame rearrangements with V and J called. A share of clones is missing; checked studies link under half to unresolved V genes, and the rest is unexplained. Recorded for this sample are 64,000 or so clones; just under 97% of them occurred a single time. Approximately 0.2% of the sample is taken by the ten largest. Sequencing used T cells isolated from PBMCs. All receptors come from a human donor in good health.

The genes are TRBV10-3 and TRBJ2-2; 7 positions match TRBD1. Germline values: CDR1 ENHRY, CDR2 SYGVKD. The CDR3 is 14 amino acids. Trimming removed 10 bases from V and 2 bases from J; junction bases left unmatched: 7. CDR3 region: CATVQGPNTGELFF. The CDR3 DNA is TGTGCCACCGTACAGGGGCCTAACACCGGGGAGCTGTTTTTT.

The V call is TRBV5-5, the J call TRBJ2-7, with D unclear. The CDR3 runs 15 residues. Trimming pared 3 bases from V and 4 bases from J, leaving 17 bases between. From germline, CDR1 is SGHKS and CDR2 YYEKEE (reference sequence). In DNA, the CDR3 is TGTGCCAGCAGCTCGGAGAATAATATTTTTTACGAGCAGTACTTC. It specifies CASSSENNIFYEQYF.

This chain uses TRBV30 with TRBJ2-7; 8 nucleotides align to TRBD1. The CDR3 sequence is 18 residues long. Trimming took 3 bases from V and 1 from J; bases not matched to a gene: 17. Germline V gives CDR1 GTSNPN, CDR2 SVGIG (reference sequence). In nucleotides, the CDR3 is TGTGCCTGGAGCCCCTCAATCGACCGGGACAGGCTGTCCTACGAGCAGTACTTC. Protein sequence: CAWSPSIDRDRLSYEQYF.

In nucleotides, the CDR3 is TGTGCCTGGGGGGGACAGGCAGGTGAAGCTTTCTTT. Protein sequence: CAWGGQAGEAFF. The chain employs TRBV30 and TRBJ1-1; 8 bases are a match to TRBD1. This CDR3 has 12 residues. With V trimmed by 5 bases and J by 7 bases, 6 bases remained unmatched. Per the germline V gene, CDR1 is GTSNPN and CDR2 is SVGIG (reference sequence).

The J gene is TRBJ2-1, the V gene TRBV11-3; 13 nucleotides match TRBD2. The germline V gene encodes CDR1 SGHNT and CDR2 YENEEA. The CDR3 has 16 residues. Losses at the gene ends were 6 bases for V and 6 bases for J; bases not matched to a gene: 8. Here the CDR3 DNA reads TGTGCCAGCAGTGTAGCCTGGACTAGCGGGGGCAATGAGCAGTTCTTC. It is translated as CASSVAWTSGGNEQFF. The full variable domain, in which reference TRBV11-3 and TRBJ2-1 provide the parts outside the CDR3, is EAGVVQSPRYKIIEKKQPVAFWCNPISGHNTLYWYLQNLGQGPELLIRYENEEAVDDSQLPKDRFSAERLKGVDSTLKIQPAELGDSAVYLCASSVAWTSGGNEQFFGPGTRLTVL.

V is TRBV6-1 and J is TRBJ1-1, with 9 positions matching TRBD1. CDR1 is MNHNS and CDR2 is SASEGT in the germline V gene. The CDR3 consists of 15 residues. The trim removed 8 bases at V and 4 bases at J, leaving 11 bases unmatched. The CDR3 region has the DNA TGTGCCAGCTCATCCAAACAGGGGGCGCGCACTGAAGCTTTCTTT. Encoded protein: CASSSKQGARTEAFF.

CDR3 region: CASSPLNRVNPEDHSNQPQHF. The CDR3 nucleotides read TGTGCCAGCAGCCCATTAAACAGGGTTAACCCTGAGGATCATAGCAATCAGCCCCAGCATTTT. The chain recombines TRBV7-8 with TRBJ1-5; tentative D call: TRBD1 (6 bases). The CDR3 runs to 21 residues. V lost 5 bases and J 0 bases, leaving 29 bases between the germline ends. CDR1 is SGHVS and CDR2 is FQNEAQ in the germline V gene.

This chain links TRBV6-5 with TRBJ2-1; 9 bases are shared with TRBD2. J was trimmed by 7 bases and V by 6 bases; bases with no gene match: 7. CDR3 length equals 14 residues. Germline V gives CDR1 MNHEY, CDR2 SVGAGI. The CDR3 DNA is TGTGCCAGCAGGGGACTAGCCGGTCCTAATGAGCAGTTCTTC. It encodes CASRGLAGPNEQFF.

The chain recombines TRBV7-9 with TRBJ1-1; D remains unclear. Trimming cost V 5 bases and J 3 bases, with 16 bases left between them. Looked up from germline, CDR1 is SEHNR and CDR2 is FQNEAQ (reference sequence). This CDR3 spans 15 amino acids. CDR3 DNA sequence: TGTGCCAGCAGCGCTCCGATGTGGGGAGACACTGAAGCTTTCTTT. It translates to CASSAPMWGDTEAFF.

The J gene is TRBJ2-7, the V gene TRBV9; 9 bases align to TRBD1. This CDR3 is 15 amino acids long. J lost 5 bases, V lost 4 bases, and 10 bases had no gene match. Per the germline V gene, CDR1 is SGDLS and CDR2 is YYNGEE. Here the CDR3 reads CASSLGQGFWNEQYF. CDR3 DNA: TGTGCCAGCAGCCTGGGACAGGGATTTTGGAACGAGCAGTACTTC. Together with reference TRBV9 and TRBJ2-7, the CDR3 gives the full variable domain: DSGVTQTPKHLITATGQRVTLRCSPRSGDLSVYWYQQSLDQGLQFLIQYYNGEERAKGNILERFSAQQFPDLHSELNLSSLELGDSALYFCASSLGQGFWNEQYFGPGTRLTVT.

The CDR3 DNA reads as TGTGCCAGTAGTATCGACCCCCTCGGAGCAGAAGCTTTCTTT. The encoded protein is CASSIDPLGAEAFF. The V and J genes are TRBV19 and TRBJ1-1; D gene uncertain. This CDR3 comprises 14 residues. In germline, CDR1 is LNHDA, CDR2 SQIVND (reference sequence). The V end lost 3 bases, the J end lost 8 bases, and 16 bases lay between the germline ends.

This chain connects TRBV19 to TRBJ2-2, with 8 bases lining up with TRBD2. Trimming at V came to 5 bases and at J to 7 bases, leaving 12 bases not matched to a gene. This CDR3 spans 16 amino acids. Germline lookup yields CDR1 LNHDA and CDR2 SQIVND (reference sequence). The CDR3 reads CASSVPGLDPSGELFF. In DNA form, the CDR3 reads TGTGCCAGTAGTGTACCGGGACTAGACCCTAGCGGGGAGCTGTTTTTT.

The chain links TRBV4-1 to TRBJ1-5; TRBD1 matches at 7 bases. CDR1 is MGHRA, CDR2 YSYEKL, per germline. The CDR3 consists of 15 residues. Losses at the gene ends were 1 base for V and 8 bases for J; bases not matched to a gene: 8. The CDR3 sequence is CASSQGVGGGKPQHF. DNA of the CDR3: TGCGCCAGCAGCCAAGGAGTAGGGGGCGGTAAGCCCCAGCATTTT.

This clone was counted a single time. This rearrangement joins TRBV5-1 to TRBJ1-4; 8 nucleotides align to TRBD1. V trimming: 4 bases; J trimming: 8 bases; junction bases outside the gene matches: 7. The CDR3 is 14 amino acids. Germline CDR1 is SGHRS and CDR2 is YFSETQ. In DNA form, the CDR3 reads TGCGCCAGCAGCGTCGGACAGGGTCAAGAAAAACTGTTTTTT. It is translated as CASSVGQGQEKLFF.

This clone was seen once. The sample carries other DNA sequences with the same CDR3. The chain carries TRBV19 and TRBJ2-7; 8 positions match TRBD1. The CDR3 sequence is 15 residues long. The germline CDR1 and CDR2 sequences are LNHDA and SQIVND (reference sequence). Losses at the gene ends were 4 bases for V and 0 bases for J; bases not matched to a gene: 5. This CDR3 is CASSTTGASSYEQYF. The DNA for the CDR3 is TGTGCCAGTAGTACGACAGGGGCCAGCTCCTACGAGCAGTACTTC.

The chain couples TRBV6-5 to TRBJ2-7, with 9 positions matching TRBD2. J gave up 4 bases and V 2 bases, and 6 bases lay outside the gene matches. This CDR3 spans 15 amino acids. Germline lookup yields CDR1 MNHEY and CDR2 SVGAGI. CDR3 coding DNA: TGTGCCAGCAGTTACGATAGCGGGAGTTCGTACGAGCAGTACTTC. Translated: CASSYDSGSSYEQYF.

The chain links TRBV9 to TRBJ1-5, with D unclear. This CDR3 is built from 16 residues. Germline V gene sequence: CDR1 SGDLS, CDR2 YYNGEE. Trimming took 7 bases from V and 9 from J, leaving 26 bases between them. The CDR3 here is CASGSMRDGLGGPQHF. The CDR3 nucleotides are TGTGCCAGCGGTTCGATGCGGGATGGCCTCGGAGGGCCCCAGCATTTT.

The chain employs TRBV19 and TRBJ1-2; weak D call: TRBD1 (6 bases). Per germline, CDR1 LNHDA and CDR2 SQIVND (reference sequence). V was clipped by 5 bases and J by 8 bases, with 15 bases between them. CDR3 size: 13 residues. In nucleotides, the CDR3 is TGTGCCAGTAGTTCCAGGGGCCCGGGGGGCTACACCTTC. Its protein is CASSSRGPGGYTF.

This rearrangement joins TRBV7-9 to TRBJ2-7; 12 positions match TRBD1. Trimming took 2 bases from V and 2 from J; bases not matched to a gene: 13. Germline V lookup: CDR1 SEHNR, CDR2 FQNEAQ (reference sequence). The CDR3 runs to 19 residues. The chain's CDR3 is CASSLPRDRGPRNPYEQYF. CDR3 sequence (DNA): TGTGCCAGCAGCTTACCCCGGGACAGGGGGCCTCGGAACCCCTACGAGCAGTACTTC.

The chain joins TRBV7-2 to TRBJ1-1; the match to TRBD1 covers 8 bases. Germline lookup yields CDR1 SGHTA and CDR2 FQGNSA. V lost 1 base and J lost 11; bases outside the gene matches: 9. The CDR3 spans 14 residues. The CDR3 DNA reads TGTGCCAGCAGCTTAGGAGACAGGGGCCAGGTGGCTTTCTTT. It specifies CASSLGDRGQVAFF.

The chain couples TRBV5-6 to TRBJ1-2; 7 bases match TRBD1. The CDR3 runs to 15 residues. Losses at the gene ends were 3 bases for V and 1 base for J; bases not matched to a gene: 6. In germline, CDR1 is SGHDT, CDR2 YYEEEE. The DNA of the CDR3 is TGTGCCAGCAGCTCTGGACAGGAAATTAACTATGGCTACACCTTC. It encodes CASSSGQEINYGYTF.

The V call is TRBV19, the J call TRBJ2-1; TRBD1 matches at 9 bases. Germline CDR1 is LNHDA and CDR2 is SQIVND (reference sequence). V dropped 4 bases and J dropped 3; count of bases not matched to a gene: 16. The CDR3 is 19 amino acids. The CDR3 region is CASSNRRTSGTGIYNEQFF. The CDR3 DNA reads TGTGCCAGTAGTAACCGCAGGACCTCCGGGACAGGGATCTACAATGAGCAGTTCTTC. Complete variable domain (other parts from reference TRBV19 and TRBJ2-1): DGGITQSPKYLFRKEGQNVTLSCEQNLNHDAMYWYRQDPGQGLRLIYYSQIVNDFQKGDIAEGYSVSREKKESFPLTVTSAQKNPTAFYLCASSNRRTSGTGIYNEQFFGPGTRLTVL.

The V gene is TRBV29-1, the J gene TRBJ2-1; 10 nucleotides agree with TRBD2. With V trimmed by 6 bases and J by 4 bases, 3 bases remained unmatched. CDR1 SQVTM and CDR2 ANQGSEA come from the germline V gene. The length of the CDR3 is 13 residues. The CDR3 DNA is TGCAGCGTCCGGACTAGCGGATACAATGAGCAGTTCTTC. Translating it yields CSVRTSGYNEQFF.

The V gene is TRBV7-8, the J gene TRBJ2-3, with 7 bases fitting TRBD1. This CDR3 contains 15 residues. V was clipped by 4 bases and J by 2 bases; unmatched bases: 6. CDR1 is SGHVS, CDR2 FQNEAQ, per germline. The CDR3 sequence is CASSSPGTDTDTQYF. CDR3 nucleotide sequence: TGTGCCAGCAGCTCCCCCGGGACAGACACAGATACGCAGTATTTT.

CDR3 in amino acids: CSVGRATAPNYEQYF. The CDR3 region has the DNA TGCAGCGTAGGAAGGGCGACAGCGCCGAACTACGAGCAGTACTTC. The chain employs TRBV29-1 and TRBJ2-7, with TRBD1 as a possible D gene (5 bases). The CDR3 runs 15 residues. The germline CDR1 and CDR2 sequences are SQVTM and ANQGSEA. The ends were cut back, 6 bases at V and 3 bases at J, with 21 bases in the middle.

The chain couples TRBV27 to TRBJ2-2; D unresolved. Trimming left V 1 base short and J 6 bases short, with 9 bases between. Germline V gives CDR1 MNHEY, CDR2 SMNVEV (reference sequence). The CDR3 sequence is 14 residues long. CDR3 amino acids: CASSLWATPGELFF. CDR3 bases: TGTGCCAGCAGTTTATGGGCCACCCCCGGGGAGCTGTTTTTT.

The chain uses TRBV6-5 and TRBJ1-2; the D is unclear. Germline CDR1 is MNHEY and CDR2 is SVGAGI. The CDR3 length is 12 residues. V lost 8 bases to trimming and J lost 8 bases, with 15 bases between them. The CDR3 nucleotides are TGTGCCAGCGGTGGCCACCTGGTAGGCTACACCTTC. As protein: CASGGHLVGYTF.

The chain has TRBV7-9 and TRBJ2-1, with D possibly TRBD1 on 6 matching bases. Germline assignment: CDR1 SEHNR and CDR2 FQNEAQ (reference sequence). V was cut by 0 bases and J by 9 bases, with 24 bases left in between. The CDR3 spans 18 residues. As DNA, the CDR3 is TGTGCCAGCAGCTTAGCCGGGGAGTACAGGGCAGTCCCGGGTGAGCAGTTCTTC. This sequence encodes CASSLAGEYRAVPGEQFF.

This clone is a singleton in its sample. The chain uses TRBV27 and TRBJ2-7; D possibly corresponds to TRBD2 (6 bases). V was trimmed by 0 bases and J by 0 bases, leaving 9 bases between them. Germline V CDR1 and CDR2: MNHEY, SMNVEV (reference sequence). The CDR3 is made up of 15 amino acids. DNA for the CDR3: TGTGCCAGCAGTTTATCGGCGGGGAACTCCTACGAGCAGTACTTC. It specifies CASSLSAGNSYEQYF.

The chain links TRBV28 to TRBJ2-5; D is unclear. The CDR3 spans 13 residues. Germline V gene sequence: CDR1 MDHEN, CDR2 SYDVKM. The V end was cut by 4 bases, the J end by 5 bases, with 11 bases between. CDR3 sequence reads: CASSSGDRETQYF. CDR3 DNA: TGTGCCAGCAGTTCCGGAGATCGGGAGACCCAGTACTTC. Full variable domain (remainder filled in from reference TRBV28 and TRBJ2-5): DVKVTQSSRYLVKRTGEKVFLECVQDMDHENMFWYRQDPGLGLRLIYFSYDVKMKEKGDIPEGYSVSREKKERFSLILESASTNQTSMYLCASSSGDRETQYFGPGTRLLVL.

This rearrangement joins TRBV29-1 to TRBJ1-2; the D is unclear. The CDR3 length is 14 residues. The V end was cut by 0 bases, the J end by 4 bases, with 12 bases between. Germline V gives CDR1 SQVTM, CDR2 ANQGSEA. CDR3 DNA: TGCAGCGTTGAAGATCGGGGAGACTTCTATGGCTACACCTTC. As protein: CSVEDRGDFYGYTF.

The V gene is TRBV11-3, the J gene TRBJ1-2; unclear D gene. The length of the CDR3 is 13 residues. Germline assignment: CDR1 SGHNT and CDR2 YENEEA. V lost 8 bases to trimming and J lost 4 bases, with 14 bases between them. This chain's CDR3 is CASRASEGYGYTF. The CDR3 region has the DNA TGTGCCAGCCGGGCGTCGGAGGGCTATGGCTACACCTTC.